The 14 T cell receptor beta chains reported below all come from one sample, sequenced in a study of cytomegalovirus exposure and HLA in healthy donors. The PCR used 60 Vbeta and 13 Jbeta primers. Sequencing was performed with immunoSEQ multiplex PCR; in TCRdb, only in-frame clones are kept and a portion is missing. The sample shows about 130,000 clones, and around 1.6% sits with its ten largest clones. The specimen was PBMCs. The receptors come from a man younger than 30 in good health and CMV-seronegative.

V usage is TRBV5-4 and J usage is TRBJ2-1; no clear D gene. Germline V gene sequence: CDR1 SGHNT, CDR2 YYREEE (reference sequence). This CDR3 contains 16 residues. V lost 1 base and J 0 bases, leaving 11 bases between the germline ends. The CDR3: CASSLFGSGSYNEQFF. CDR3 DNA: TGTGCCAGCAGCTTGTTTGGGTCAGGCTCCTACAATGAGCAGTTCTTC.

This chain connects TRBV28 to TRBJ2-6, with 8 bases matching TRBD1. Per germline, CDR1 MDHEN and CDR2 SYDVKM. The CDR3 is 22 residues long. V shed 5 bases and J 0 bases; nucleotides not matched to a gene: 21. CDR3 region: CASSILQGENRGPLSGANVLTF. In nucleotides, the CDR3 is TGTGCCAGCAGTATTTTACAGGGGGAGAATCGGGGGCCTCTCTCTGGGGCCAACGTCCTGACTTTC. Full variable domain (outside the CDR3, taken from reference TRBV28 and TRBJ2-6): DVKVTQSSRYLVKRTGEKVFLECVQDMDHENMFWYRQDPGLGLRLIYFSYDVKMKEKGDIPEGYSVSREKKERFSLILESASTNQTSMYLCASSILQGENRGPLSGANVLTFGAGSRLTVL.

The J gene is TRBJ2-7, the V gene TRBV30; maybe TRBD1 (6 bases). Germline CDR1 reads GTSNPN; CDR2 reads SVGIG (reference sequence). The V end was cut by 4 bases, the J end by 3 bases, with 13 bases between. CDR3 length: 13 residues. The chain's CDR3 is CAWTTGRGYEQYF. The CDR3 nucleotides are TGTGCCTGGACTACCGGCAGGGGCTACGAGCAGTACTTC.

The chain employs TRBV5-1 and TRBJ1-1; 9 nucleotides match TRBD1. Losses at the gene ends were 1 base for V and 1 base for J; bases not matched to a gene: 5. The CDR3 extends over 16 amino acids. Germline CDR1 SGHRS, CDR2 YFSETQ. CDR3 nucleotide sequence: TGCGCCAGCAGCTTGCAGACAGGGGGGAGGAACACTGAAGCTTTCTTT. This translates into CASSLQTGGRNTEAFF. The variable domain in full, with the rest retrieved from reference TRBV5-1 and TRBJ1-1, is KAGVTQTPRYLIKTRGQQVTLSCSPISGHRSVSWYQQTPGQGLQFLFEYFSETQRNKGNFPGRFSGRQFSNSRSEMNVSTLELGDSALYLCASSLQTGGRNTEAFFGQGTRLTVV.

CDR3 sequence reads: CASSLPYNEQFF. CDR3 nucleotides: TGTGCCAGCAGCCTACCGTACAATGAGCAGTTCTTC. V usage is TRBV7-3 and J usage is TRBJ2-1; D call uncertain. Trimming pared 5 bases from V and 4 bases from J, leaving 6 bases between. The CDR3 totals 12 residues. Germline V gene sequence: CDR1 SGHTA, CDR2 FQGTGA.

This CDR3 reads CASSQEGSSGHYEQYF. CDR3 nucleotide sequence: TGTGCCAGCAGCCAAGAAGGGAGTAGCGGGCACTACGAGCAGTACTTC. The chain joins TRBV4-2 to TRBJ2-7; 7 bases align to TRBD2. CDR1 is LGHNA and CDR2 is YNFKEQ in the germline V gene. J gave up 3 bases and V 0 bases, and 8 bases lay outside the gene matches. The CDR3 length is 16 residues.

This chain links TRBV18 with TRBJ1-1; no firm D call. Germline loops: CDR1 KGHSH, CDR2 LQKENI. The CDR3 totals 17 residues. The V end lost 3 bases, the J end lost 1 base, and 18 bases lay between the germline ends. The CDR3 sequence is CASSPLVVASGNTEAFF. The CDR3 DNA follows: TGTGCCAGCTCACCTTTAGTGGTCGCGAGCGGGAACACTGAAGCTTTCTTT.

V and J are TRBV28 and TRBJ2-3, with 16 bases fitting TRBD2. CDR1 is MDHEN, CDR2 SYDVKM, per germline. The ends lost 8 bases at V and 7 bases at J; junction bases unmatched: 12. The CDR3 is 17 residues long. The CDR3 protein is CASDGTSGRARAYTQYF. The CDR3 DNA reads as TGTGCCAGCGACGGGACTAGCGGGAGGGCCCGTGCGTATACGCAGTATTTT. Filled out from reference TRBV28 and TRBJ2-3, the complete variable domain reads DVKVTQSSRYLVKRTGEKVFLECVQDMDHENMFWYRQDPGLGLRLIYFSYDVKMKEKGDIPEGYSVSREKKERFSLILESASTNQTSMYLCASDGTSGRARAYTQYFGPGTRLTVL.

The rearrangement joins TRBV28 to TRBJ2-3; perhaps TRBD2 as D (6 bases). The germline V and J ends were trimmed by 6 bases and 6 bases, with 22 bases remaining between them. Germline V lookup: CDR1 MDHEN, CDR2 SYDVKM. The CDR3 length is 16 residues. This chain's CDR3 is CASSPPGLPISDTQYF. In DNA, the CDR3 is TGTGCCAGCAGCCCCCCGGGACTTCCGATCTCGGATACGCAGTATTTT.

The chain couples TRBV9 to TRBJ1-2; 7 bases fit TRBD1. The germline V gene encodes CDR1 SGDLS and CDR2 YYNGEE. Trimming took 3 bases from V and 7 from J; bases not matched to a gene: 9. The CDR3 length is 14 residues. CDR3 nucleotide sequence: TGTGCCAGCAGCGCCACAGGGGTCGGAGGTGGCTACACCTTC. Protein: CASSATGVGGGYTF.

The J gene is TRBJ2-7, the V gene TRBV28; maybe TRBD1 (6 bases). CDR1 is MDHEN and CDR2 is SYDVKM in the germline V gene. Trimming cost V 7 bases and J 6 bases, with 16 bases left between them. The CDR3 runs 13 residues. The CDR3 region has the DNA TGTGCCAGCACGGAACAGGGTCTGGGCGAGCAGTACTTC. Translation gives CASTEQGLGEQYF.

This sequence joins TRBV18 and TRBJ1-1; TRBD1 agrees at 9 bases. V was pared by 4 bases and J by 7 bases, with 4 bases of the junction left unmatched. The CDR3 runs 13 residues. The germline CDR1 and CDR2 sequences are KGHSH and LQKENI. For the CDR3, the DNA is TGTGCCAGCTCACTCCGACAGGGGGATGAAGCTTTCTTT. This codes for CASSLRQGDEAFF.

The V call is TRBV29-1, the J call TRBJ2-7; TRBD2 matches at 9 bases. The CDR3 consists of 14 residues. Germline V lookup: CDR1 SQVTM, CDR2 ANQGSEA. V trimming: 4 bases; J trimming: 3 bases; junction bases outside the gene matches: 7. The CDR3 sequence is CSVGLSGGNYEQYF. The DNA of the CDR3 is TGCAGCGTTGGACTTAGCGGGGGAAACTACGAGCAGTACTTC.

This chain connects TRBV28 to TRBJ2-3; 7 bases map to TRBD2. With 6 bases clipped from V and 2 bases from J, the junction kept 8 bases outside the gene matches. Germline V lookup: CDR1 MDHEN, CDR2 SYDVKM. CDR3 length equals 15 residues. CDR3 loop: CASRPPGGNTDTQYF. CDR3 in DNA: TGTGCCAGCAGGCCCCCGGGGGGAAACACAGATACGCAGTATTTT.